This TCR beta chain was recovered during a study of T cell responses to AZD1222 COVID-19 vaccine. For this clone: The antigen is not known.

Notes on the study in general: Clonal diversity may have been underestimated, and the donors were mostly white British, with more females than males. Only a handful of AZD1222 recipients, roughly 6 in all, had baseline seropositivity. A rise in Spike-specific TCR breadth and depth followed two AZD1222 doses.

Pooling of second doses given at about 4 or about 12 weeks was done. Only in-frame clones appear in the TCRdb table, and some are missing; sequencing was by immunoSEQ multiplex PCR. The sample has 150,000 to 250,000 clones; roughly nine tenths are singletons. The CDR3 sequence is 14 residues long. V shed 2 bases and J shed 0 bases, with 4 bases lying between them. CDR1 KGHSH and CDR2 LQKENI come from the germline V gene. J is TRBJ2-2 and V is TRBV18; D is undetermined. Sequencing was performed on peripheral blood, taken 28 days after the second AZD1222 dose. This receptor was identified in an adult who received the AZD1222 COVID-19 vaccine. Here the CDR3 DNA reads TGTGCCAGCTCACCAAACGCGAACACCGGGGAGCTGTTTTTT. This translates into CASSPNANTGELFF.